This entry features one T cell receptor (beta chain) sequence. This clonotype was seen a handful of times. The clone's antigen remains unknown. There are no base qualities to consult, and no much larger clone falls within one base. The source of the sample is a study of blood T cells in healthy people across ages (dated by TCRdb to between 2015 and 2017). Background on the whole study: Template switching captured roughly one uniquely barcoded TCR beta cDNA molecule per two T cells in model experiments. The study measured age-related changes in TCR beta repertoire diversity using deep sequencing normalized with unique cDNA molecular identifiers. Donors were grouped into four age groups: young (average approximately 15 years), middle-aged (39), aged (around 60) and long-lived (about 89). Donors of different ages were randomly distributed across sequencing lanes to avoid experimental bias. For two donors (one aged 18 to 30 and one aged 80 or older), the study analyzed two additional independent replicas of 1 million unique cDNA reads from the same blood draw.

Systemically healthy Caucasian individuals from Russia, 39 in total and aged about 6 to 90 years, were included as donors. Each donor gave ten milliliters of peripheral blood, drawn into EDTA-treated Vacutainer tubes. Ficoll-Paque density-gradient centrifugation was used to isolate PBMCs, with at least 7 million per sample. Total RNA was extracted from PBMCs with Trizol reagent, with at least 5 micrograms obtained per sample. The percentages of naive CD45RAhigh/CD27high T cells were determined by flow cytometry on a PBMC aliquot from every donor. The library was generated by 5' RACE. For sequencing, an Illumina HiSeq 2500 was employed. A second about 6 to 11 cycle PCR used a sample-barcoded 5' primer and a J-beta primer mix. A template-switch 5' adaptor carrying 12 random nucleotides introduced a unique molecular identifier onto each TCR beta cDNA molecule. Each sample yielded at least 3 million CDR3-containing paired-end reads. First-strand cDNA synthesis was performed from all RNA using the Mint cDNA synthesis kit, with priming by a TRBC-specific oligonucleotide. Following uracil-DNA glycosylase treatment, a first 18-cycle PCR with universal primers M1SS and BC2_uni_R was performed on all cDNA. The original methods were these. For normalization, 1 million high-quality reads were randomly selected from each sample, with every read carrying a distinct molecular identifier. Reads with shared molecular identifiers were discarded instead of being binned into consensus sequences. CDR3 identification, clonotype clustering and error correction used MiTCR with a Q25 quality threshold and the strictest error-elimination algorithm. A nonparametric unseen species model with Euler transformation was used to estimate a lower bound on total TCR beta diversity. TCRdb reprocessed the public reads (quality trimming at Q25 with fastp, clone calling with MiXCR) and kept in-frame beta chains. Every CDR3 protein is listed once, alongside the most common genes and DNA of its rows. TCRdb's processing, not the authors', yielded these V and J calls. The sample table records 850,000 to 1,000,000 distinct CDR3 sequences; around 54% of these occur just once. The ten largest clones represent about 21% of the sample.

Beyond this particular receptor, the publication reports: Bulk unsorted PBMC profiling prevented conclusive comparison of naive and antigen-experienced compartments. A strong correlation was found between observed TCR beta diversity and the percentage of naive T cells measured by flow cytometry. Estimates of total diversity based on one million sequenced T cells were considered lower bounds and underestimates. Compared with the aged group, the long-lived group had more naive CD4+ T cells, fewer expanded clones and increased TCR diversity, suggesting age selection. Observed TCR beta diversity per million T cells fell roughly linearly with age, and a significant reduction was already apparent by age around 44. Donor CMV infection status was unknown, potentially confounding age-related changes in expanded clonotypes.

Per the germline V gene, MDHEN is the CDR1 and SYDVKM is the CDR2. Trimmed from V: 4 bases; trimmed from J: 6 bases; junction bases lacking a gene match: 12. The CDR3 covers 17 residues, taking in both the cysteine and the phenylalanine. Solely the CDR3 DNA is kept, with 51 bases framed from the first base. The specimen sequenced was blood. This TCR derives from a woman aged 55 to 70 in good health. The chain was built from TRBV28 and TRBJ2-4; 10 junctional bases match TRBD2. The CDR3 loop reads CASSSKSLAGVGNIQYF. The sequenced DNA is TGTGCCAGCAGTTCGAAGAGCCTAGCGGGAGTCGGAAACATTCAGTACTTC.